This section outlines one TCR beta chain sequence together with its context. Original processing notes: Estimates of nucleated cell counts were drawn from the amplification of reference gene primers. Sequencing used immunoSEQ multiplex PCR; TCRdb keeps in-frame clones, though not all of them. The DNA was the basis for D and trimming; V, J and clone size are from that table. The sample has just under 85,000 clones, around 84% seen once; the top ten hold 7% to 9%. This sample stems from a study of blood T cell repertoires in COVID-19. The overall study: The samples span acute and convalescent COVID-19 from the United States, Italy and Spain. T cells, B-cell-depleted T cells, or PBMCs supplied cDNA or gDNA.

This clonotype was obtained from a man older than 75 with active or convalescent COVID-19. Sequencing was done on a sample of peripheral blood.

The CDR3 is CASSPQDTGGYGYTF. CDR3 coding DNA: TGTGCCAGCTCACCACAGGATACGGGAGGCTATGGCTACACCTTC. The gene calls are TRBV18 and TRBJ1-2; D ambiguous. The germline gives CDR1 KGHSH, CDR2 LQKENI. This CDR3 spans 15 amino acids. V was shortened by 1 base and J by 4 bases, with 13 bases between the two germline ends.